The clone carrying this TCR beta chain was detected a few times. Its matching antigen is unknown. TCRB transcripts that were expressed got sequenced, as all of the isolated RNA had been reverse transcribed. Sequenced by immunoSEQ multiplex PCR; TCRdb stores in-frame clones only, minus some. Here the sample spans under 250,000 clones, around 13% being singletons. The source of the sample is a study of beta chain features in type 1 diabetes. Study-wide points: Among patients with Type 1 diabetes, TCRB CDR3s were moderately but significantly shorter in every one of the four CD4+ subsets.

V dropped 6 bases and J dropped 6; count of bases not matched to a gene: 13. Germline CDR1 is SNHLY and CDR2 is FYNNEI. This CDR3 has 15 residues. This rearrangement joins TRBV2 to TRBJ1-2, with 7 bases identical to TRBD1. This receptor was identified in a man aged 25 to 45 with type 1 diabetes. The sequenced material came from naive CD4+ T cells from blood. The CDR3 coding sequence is TGTGCCAGCAGAATGACAGGGATCGTGGAAAATGGCTACACCTTC. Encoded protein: CASRMTGIVENGYTF. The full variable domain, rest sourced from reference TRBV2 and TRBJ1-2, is EPEVTQTPSHQVTQMGQEVILRCVPISNHLYFYWYRQILGQKVEFLVSFYNNEISEKSEIFDDQFSVERPDGSNFTLKIRSTKLEDSAMYFCASRMTGIVENGYTFGSGTRLTVV.